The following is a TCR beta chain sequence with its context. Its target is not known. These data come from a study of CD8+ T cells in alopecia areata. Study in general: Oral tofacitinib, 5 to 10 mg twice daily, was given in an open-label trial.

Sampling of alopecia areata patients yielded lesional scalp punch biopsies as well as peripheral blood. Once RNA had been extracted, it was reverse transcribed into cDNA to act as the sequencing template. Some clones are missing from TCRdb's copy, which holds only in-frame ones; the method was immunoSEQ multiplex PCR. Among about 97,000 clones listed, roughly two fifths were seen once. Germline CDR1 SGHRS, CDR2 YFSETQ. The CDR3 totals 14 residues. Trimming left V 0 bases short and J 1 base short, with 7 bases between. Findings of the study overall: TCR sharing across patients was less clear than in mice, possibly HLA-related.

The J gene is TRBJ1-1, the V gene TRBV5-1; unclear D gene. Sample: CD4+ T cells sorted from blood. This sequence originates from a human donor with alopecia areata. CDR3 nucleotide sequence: TGCGCCAGCAGCTTGGAGGGCGGGAACACTGAAGCTTTCTTT. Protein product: CASSLEGGNTEAFF. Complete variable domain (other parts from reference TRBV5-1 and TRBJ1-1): KAGVTQTPRYLIKTRGQQVTLSCSPISGHRSVSWYQQTPGQGLQFLFEYFSETQRNKGNFPGRFSGRQFSNSRSEMNVSTLELGDSALYLCASSLEGGNTEAFFGQGTRLTVV.